This T cell receptor (beta chain) was recovered during a study of shared clonotypes between healthy human individuals. Germline V CDR1 and CDR2: SGHRS, YFSETQ. Trimming removed 3 bases from V and 1 base from J, with 12 bases in between. There are 15 residues in the CDR3. Using immunoSEQ multiplex PCR, the repertoire was profiled, and TCRdb retains in-frame clones only, with some absent. The table lists approximately 350,000 clones, approximately 79% of them singletons. This clone was counted between two and nine times. This receptor was taken from a man younger than 40 in good health. Sequenced: memory CD4+ T cells sorted from blood. Subset in this sample: CD45RA-negative fraction. This chain connects TRBV5-1 to TRBJ2-3; possible D gene TRBD1, 5 bases. The CDR3 reads CASSSGIAGTDTQYF. The CDR3 DNA reads as TGCGCCAGCAGCTCAGGGATTGCGGGCACAGATACGCAGTATTTT.